The 15 T cell receptor beta chains presented below share a single source sample, sequenced in a study of T cells in Graves' hyperthyroidism and ophthalmopathy. It was RNA transcripts that yielded the amplified TCR beta CDR3 regions. Primed by the HTBI set, a first-round RT-PCR was run on the TCR CDR3. In TCRdb, the multiplex PCR reads were re-called with MiXCR into one record per CDR3 protein. The sample contains 700,000 or so distinct CDR3 sequences, around 13% of which appear only once. Sequenced: blood. These TCRs come from a woman in her 50s with Graves' ophthalmopathy.

The chain combines TRBV9 with TRBJ1-2; a possible D gene is TRBD1 (5 bases). The CDR3 has 15 amino acids. Germline V CDR1 and CDR2: SGDLS, YYNGEE. The V end lost 2 bases, the J end lost 1 base, and 12 bases lay between the germline ends. The DNA for the CDR3 is TGTGCCAGCAGCGTGGGGGGGGGGGATAACTATGGCTACACCTTC. Encoded protein: CASSVGGGDNYGYTF.

This clonotype was counted only a few times. The V call is TRBV25-1, the J call TRBJ2-7; D unclear. Trimming shortened V by 3 bases and J by 0 bases, and 6 bases separated the two germline ends. There are 13 residues in the CDR3. Germline V lookup: CDR1 MGHDK, CDR2 SYGVNS. The CDR3 DNA is TGTGCCAGCAGTGATTACTACTCCTACGAGCAGTACTTC. This translates into CASSDYYSYEQYF.

This clonotype was detected a few times. Since a much larger clone is just one base distant, this may be a read error. J is TRBJ1-5 and V is TRBV28; TRBD1 agrees at 9 bases. There are 15 residues in the CDR3. Germline V gene lookup returns CDR1 MDHEN and CDR2 SYDVKM. The trim removed 7 bases at V and 7 bases at J, leaving 11 bases unmatched. The CDR3 loop reads CASIDFTGGRQPQHF. As DNA, the CDR3 is TGTGCCAGCATAGACTTCACAGGGGGCAGGCAGCCCCAGCATTTT.

This clonotype was seen many times. The chain combines TRBV7-9 with TRBJ2-5; D is ambiguous. Germline CDR1 SEHNR, CDR2 FQNEAQ (reference sequence). This CDR3 spans 11 amino acids. The ends were cut back, 6 bases at V and 1 base at J, with 3 bases in the middle. CDR3 in DNA: TGTGCCAGCAGTTCCCAAGAGACCCAGTACTTC. Its translation: CASSSQETQYF.

This clonotype was counted ten times or more. This chain links TRBV12-3 or TRBV12-4 with TRBJ2-4; TRBD2 aligns across 7 bases. The CDR3 extends over 14 amino acids. After removal of 2 bases from V and 3 bases from J, the junction contained 1 base not matched to a gene. The CDR3 DNA reads as TGTGCCAGCAGTTTACGGGAGGTCAAAAACATTCAGTACTTC. Protein product: CASSLREVKNIQYF.

The chain carries TRBV6-2 or TRBV6-3 and TRBJ1-5, with 8 bases identical to TRBD1. Germline V CDR1 and CDR2: MNHEY, SVGEGT. Trimming took 0 bases from V and 6 from J; bases not matched to a gene: 7. The CDR3 spans 16 residues. The CDR3 DNA follows: TGTGCCAGCAGTTACTCCCCCGCAGGGGGCATTCAGCCCCAGCATTTT. Its translation is CASSYSPAGGIQPQHF.

V is TRBV20-1 and J is TRBJ2-1; the D is unclear. Germline V CDR1 and CDR2: DFQATT, SNEGSKA (reference sequence). The ends were cut back, 4 bases at V and 8 bases at J, with 6 bases in the middle. The CDR3 totals 10 residues. CDR3: CSANGDEQFF. In DNA, the CDR3 is TGCAGTGCTAACGGAGATGAGCAGTTCTTC.

This clonotype came up a few times. This sequence joins TRBV6-1 and TRBJ2-5; tentatively, D is TRBD2 (5 bases). The CDR3 has 13 residues. CDR1 and CDR2 from the germline V gene are MNHNS and SASEGT. Trimming cost V 5 bases and J 2 bases, with 9 bases left between them. The CDR3 bases are TGTGCCAGCAGTTCCGGGAAACAAGAGACCCAGTACTTC. As protein: CASSSGKQETQYF.

This clonotype was counted many times. The chain is built from TRBV7-2 and TRBJ2-5; 9 bases match TRBD1. The CDR3 consists of 16 residues. V trimming: 4 bases; J trimming: 5 bases; junction bases outside the gene matches: 11. Per germline, CDR1 SGHTA and CDR2 FQGNSA. CDR3 sequence: CASSSRTGVVMETQYF. As DNA, the CDR3 is TGTGCCAGCAGCTCTCGGACAGGGGTTGTAATGGAGACCCAGTACTTC.

At least ten counts were recorded for this clonotype. The rearrangement links TRBV29-1 to TRBJ2-3; D is perhaps TRBD1 (6 bases). CDR1 and CDR2 from the germline V gene are SQVTM and ANQGSEA. V lost 2 bases, J lost 9 bases, and 12 bases lay in between. This CDR3 is built from 12 residues. The DNA of the CDR3 is TGCAGCGTTGAAACAGGGCGGTGGACGCAGTATTTT. This sequence encodes CSVETGRWTQYF.

In this sample, this clonotype turned up many times. The chain couples TRBV14 to TRBJ2-1, with a weak D call TRBD1 (6 bases). V dropped 2 bases and J dropped 7 bases, with 18 bases sitting between them. This CDR3 comprises 16 residues. Per germline, CDR1 SGHDN and CDR2 FVKESK. CDR3 nucleotide sequence: TGTGCCAGCAGCCAACCCAACGGGACACAGAGTAATGAGCAGTTCTTC. Encoded protein: CASSQPNGTQSNEQFF.

This clonotype was found a few times. The chain couples TRBV7-9 to TRBJ2-1; 9 positions agree with TRBD2. The trim removed 2 bases at V and 7 bases at J, leaving 6 bases unmatched. This CDR3 is built from 15 residues. CDR1 SEHNR and CDR2 FQNEAQ come from the germline V gene (reference sequence). The CDR3 spells CASSLRGGRVNEQFF. CDR3 sequence (DNA): TGTGCCAGCAGCTTAAGGGGCGGGAGGGTTAATGAGCAGTTCTTC.

In this sample, this clonotype turned up many times. The chain links TRBV6-2 or TRBV6-3 to TRBJ2-1; D call uncertain. The CDR3 runs to 18 residues. Per germline, CDR1 MNHEY and CDR2 SVGEGT. Trimming pared 0 bases from V and 0 bases from J, leaving 15 bases between. CDR3 in DNA: TGTGCCAGCAGTTACTCAGTCTTGGGCGAGAGCTCCTACAATGAGCAGTTCTTC. This sequence encodes CASSYSVLGESSYNEQFF.

This clonotype was found many times. The gene calls are TRBV27 and TRBJ2-1; D unclear. Trimming took off 0 bases at V and 0 bases at J, with 6 bases between the two ends. CDR3 length: 15 residues. Per the germline V gene, CDR1 is MNHEY and CDR2 is SMNVEV (reference sequence). The CDR3 sequence: CASSLSSPSYNEQFF. Here the CDR3 DNA reads TGTGCCAGCAGTTTATCTTCTCCCTCCTACAATGAGCAGTTCTTC.

This clonotype was detected ten times or more. The chain uses TRBV27 and TRBJ2-7, with 9 bases lining up with TRBD2. This CDR3 comprises 15 residues. The V segment lost 5 bases and the J segment 3 bases; nucleotides outside the gene matches: 8. The V gene's germline CDR1 is MNHEY and CDR2 SMNVEV (reference sequence). CDR3 residues: CASSPIAGADYEQYF. CDR3 bases: TGTGCCAGCAGTCCCATAGCGGGAGCGGACTACGAGCAGTACTTC.